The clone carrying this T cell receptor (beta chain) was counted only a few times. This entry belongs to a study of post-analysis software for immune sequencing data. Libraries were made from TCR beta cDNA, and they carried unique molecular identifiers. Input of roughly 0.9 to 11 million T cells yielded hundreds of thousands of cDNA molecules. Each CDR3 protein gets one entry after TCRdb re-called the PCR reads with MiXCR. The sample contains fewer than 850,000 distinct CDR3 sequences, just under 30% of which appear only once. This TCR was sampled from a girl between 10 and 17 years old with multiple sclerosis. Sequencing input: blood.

The CDR3 spells CSARLDSYGYTF. Here the CDR3 DNA reads TGCAGTGCTAGACTAGACAGCTATGGCTACACCTTC. This rearrangement joins TRBV20-1 to TRBJ1-2; tentative D call: TRBD1 (5 bases). Per germline, CDR1 DFQATT and CDR2 SNEGSKA (reference sequence). This CDR3 is built from 12 residues. Between the trimmed V and J ends, which lost 2 bases and 4 bases, there was a span of 8 bases.